This TCR beta chain was recovered during a study of blood T cell repertoires in COVID-19 (dated by TCRdb to about 2020). With respect to the entire study: The collaborator samples originated in the United States, Italy and Spain and spanned the acute and convalescent phases of COVID-19. The prospective study material was composed of cDNA or gDNA derived from T cells, B-cell-depleted T cells, or PBMCs. The dataset comprised deeply sampled blood TCRbeta repertoires from subjects exposed to, actively infected with, or recovered from COVID-19. The repertoires were released in a freely available public database meant as a resource for research on the immune response to SARS-CoV-2. The samples were drawn from the first 160 participants of the ongoing ImmuneRACE study and from roughly 1,300 subjects provided by 6 global collaborators. Nearly every sample came with metadata listing a de-identified subject ID, COVID-19 status, age in years and sex. Where available, HLA class I and class II types were taken from metadata supplied by the sample provider and were not determined by assay-based typing. The paper's findings and limits, for the study overall: The quantity of clinical and demographic metadata differed by source and by participant and was supplied without curation.

Measured from the cysteine to the phenylalanine, the CDR3 is 16 residues long. Of all the DNA, just the CDR3 is kept, 48 bases in frame from base 1. V loses 0 bases, J loses 0 bases, and the germline ends lie 11 bases apart. Based on the germline V gene, the CDR1 and CDR2 sequences are SGDLS and YYNGEE. Enrolling through a virtual design, the prospective study's participants ranged in age from about 18 to 89 years and lived across roughly 24 United States geographic areas. In the prospective study, participants were assigned to cohorts based on the clinical history participants reported in a screening survey and a study questionnaire. In the prospective study, whole blood, serum and a nasopharyngeal or oropharyngeal swab were collected from each participant by mobile phlebotomists. Additional blood draws and questionnaires over an approximately two-month period could optionally be provided by prospective study participants. Before DNA extraction, blood samples from the prospective study were shipped at room temperature or frozen.

This clone was recorded only once. It lacks a known antigen. No base-level quality is on record; no much larger clone is a single base apart. TCRbeta CDR3 regions were amplified from genomic DNA using the immunoSEQ Assay, a bias-controlled multiplex PCR. Processing in the source paper ran as follows. The number of nucleated cells in each sample was estimated by amplification of reference gene primers within the assay. To quantify the absolute abundance of each unique TCRbeta CDR3 rearrangement, sequence reads were collapsed and filtered. For each sample, productive Simpson clonality was calculated as the square root of Simpson's diversity index across productive rearrangements. The source is immuneACCESS, and TCRdb retained only in-frame sequences with V and J called. Part of the clones is not carried over; for the studies checked, unresolved V genes explain less than half of this, and the remainder is unexplained. The DNA was the basis for D and trimming; V, J and clone size are from that table. The sample has about 160,000 clones on record, 81% of them singletons. The top ten clonotypes cover approximately 5.1% of the sample.

Rearrangement joined TRBV9 to TRBJ2-3, with the D segment identity uncertain. This clonotype was sampled from a woman aged 40 to 50 with acute COVID-19. Sequenced input: PBMCs or T cells enriched from blood (not recorded which). CDR3 loop: CASSVGVESSTDTQYF. The nucleotide sequence is TGTGCCAGCAGCGTAGGAGTCGAATCGAGCACAGATACGCAGTATTTT.